The rows below give T cell receptor beta chains drawn from one sample of a study of regulatory T cells in long-lasting Graves disease. TCRdb re-called the multiplex PCR reads through MiXCR, storing one row per CDR3 protein. Here the sample spans 680,000 or so distinct CDR3 sequences, roughly 15% being singletons. The sample was also linked to a second study, of T cells in Graves' hyperthyroidism and ophthalmopathy.

Specimen: peripheral blood mononuclear cells (PBMCs), collected at new diagnosis, from a patient treated with antithyroid drugs. These receptor sequences come from a woman in her 30s with Graves disease. The CDR3 runs from the conserved cysteine through the conserved F or W. D genes are given only for firm matches. Not every row has a clone size; where given, it reads once, few, many or a size class.

v_gene: TRBV4-1
j_gene: TRBJ2-3
d_gene: TRBD1
abundance: NA
CDR3nt: TGCGCCAGCAGCCAGGCCGGGACAGGGACAGATACGCAGTATTTT
CDR3aa: CASSQAGTGTDTQYF

v_gene: TRBV5-1
j_gene: TRBJ1-2
d_gene: NA
abundance: few
CDR3nt: TGCGCCAGCAGCTTGGCCCTTTTACGTAACTATGGCTACACCTTC
CDR3aa: CASSLALLRNYGYTF

v_gene: TRBV10-3
j_gene: TRBJ1-6
d_gene: TRBD1
abundance: few
CDR3nt: TGTGCCATCAGTGAACAGGGGAGGGGTTCACCCCTCCACTTT
CDR3aa: CAISEQGRGSPLHF

v_gene: TRBV24-1
j_gene: TRBJ2-2
d_gene: NA
abundance: many
CDR3nt: TGTGCCACCAGGACAGAGAACACCGGGGAGCTGTTTTTT
CDR3aa: CATRTENTGELFF

v_gene: TRBV12-3/TRBV12-4
j_gene: TRBJ2-7
d_gene: TRBD1
abundance: many
CDR3nt: TGTGCCAGCAGCCGCGACAGGGTCGAGCAGTACTTC
CDR3aa: CASSRDRVEQYF

v_gene: TRBV28
j_gene: TRBJ2-3
d_gene: TRBD1
abundance: NA
CDR3nt: TGTGCCAGCACCGACAGGGAGTTTTCAGATACGCAGTATTTT
CDR3aa: CASTDREFSDTQYF

v_gene: TRBV6-1
j_gene: TRBJ1-2
d_gene: NA
abundance: many
CDR3nt: TGTGCCAGCAGTGAAAGCGGAGGAGGGACACTCTATGGCTACACCTTC
CDR3aa: CASSESGGGTLYGYTF

v_gene: TRBV5-1
j_gene: TRBJ2-5
d_gene: TRBD1
abundance: NA
CDR3nt: TGCGCCAGCAGAACCGGGACAGGTCCACCTCAAGAGACCCAGTACTTC
CDR3aa: CASRTGTGPPQETQYF

v_gene: TRBV2
j_gene: TRBJ2-7
d_gene: NA
abundance: many
CDR3nt: TGTGCCAGCAGTATTGGGTCTTTCTCCTACGAGCAGTACTTC
CDR3aa: CASSIGSFSYEQYF

v_gene: TRBV3-1
j_gene: TRBJ2-1
d_gene: TRBD1
abundance: NA
CDR3nt: TGTGCCAGCAGCCAACCGGGACAGGGTTTCTCTGAGCAGTTCTTC
CDR3aa: CASSQPGQGFSEQFF

v_gene: TRBV28
j_gene: TRBJ1-4
d_gene: NA
abundance: many
CDR3nt: TGTGCCAGCAGCCCAGCCACGAAAAGACTGTTTTTT
CDR3aa: CASSPATKRLFF

v_gene: TRBV20-1
j_gene: TRBJ2-7
d_gene: NA
abundance: NA
CDR3nt: TGCAGTGCTAGAGACCGAGTATTAAACTACGAGCAGTACTTC
CDR3aa: CSARDRVLNYEQYF

v_gene: TRBV28
j_gene: TRBJ1-6
d_gene: TRBD1
abundance: NA
CDR3nt: TGTGCCAGCAGTTTCTCGGGACAGTCCTCACCCCTCCACTTT
CDR3aa: CASSFSGQSSPLHF

v_gene: TRBV30
j_gene: TRBJ2-5
d_gene: NA
abundance: few
CDR3nt: TGTGCCTGGAGTAGAATAGCGACTAAAGAGACCCAGTACTTC
CDR3aa: CAWSRIATKETQYF

v_gene: TRBV7-9
j_gene: TRBJ1-6
d_gene: TRBD1
abundance: many
CDR3nt: TGTGCCAGCAGCTGGGACAGCGTATCACCCCTCCACTTT
CDR3aa: CASSWDSVSPLHF

v_gene: TRBV30
j_gene: TRBJ1-6
d_gene: NA
abundance: NA
CDR3nt: TGTGCCTTGTCCGAGACGAGTTCACCCCTCCACTTT
CDR3aa: CALSETSSPLHF

v_gene: TRBV7-2
j_gene: TRBJ2-3
d_gene: NA
abundance: many
CDR3nt: TGTGCCAGCAGCTCACTCGCTTCAGATACGCAGTATTTT
CDR3aa: CASSSLASDTQYF

v_gene: TRBV20-1
j_gene: TRBJ1-4
d_gene: TRBD1
abundance: NA
CDR3nt: TGCAGTGCTAGGGAGACAGGGACGGGAGAAAAACTGTTTTTT
CDR3aa: CSARETGTGEKLFF

v_gene: TRBV28
j_gene: TRBJ2-1
d_gene: TRBD2
abundance: few
CDR3nt: TGTGCCAGCAGTCAGTCGACAGGGGCGACTAGCGGGCCCTCCTACAATGAGCAGTTCTTC
CDR3aa: CASSQSTGATSGPSYNEQFF

v_gene: TRBV11-2
j_gene: TRBJ2-1
d_gene: NA
abundance: many
CDR3nt: TGTGCCAGCAGCTTAGAGTGGGTTGAGCAGTTCTTC
CDR3aa: CASSLEWVEQFF

v_gene: TRBV7-3
j_gene: TRBJ1-4
d_gene: NA
abundance: many
CDR3nt: TGTGCCAGCTTCGCCAACAGGGCGGGAGAAAAACTGTTTTTT
CDR3aa: CASFANRAGEKLFF

v_gene: TRBV29-1
j_gene: TRBJ2-7
d_gene: NA
abundance: many
CDR3nt: TGCAGCGTTGAGACAACCTCCTACGAGCAGTACTTC
CDR3aa: CSVETTSYEQYF

v_gene: TRBV3-1
j_gene: TRBJ2-3
d_gene: TRBD2
abundance: many
CDR3nt: TGTGCCAGCAGCCCGTCGTCGGGGGGGGCCCCCACAGATACGCAGTATTTT
CDR3aa: CASSPSSGGAPTDTQYF

v_gene: TRBV15
j_gene: TRBJ2-2
d_gene: TRBD1
abundance: NA
CDR3nt: TGTGCCACCAGCCCGCGGCAGGGGGCTTACACCGGGGAGCTGTTTTTT
CDR3aa: CATSPRQGAYTGELFF

v_gene: TRBV20-1
j_gene: TRBJ2-2
d_gene: NA
abundance: few
CDR3nt: TGCAGTGCTAGAGATGGGTCGGGTGGGGCCGGGGAGCTGTTTTTT
CDR3aa: CSARDGSGGAGELFF

v_gene: TRBV20-1
j_gene: TRBJ2-1
d_gene: TRBD2
abundance: many
CDR3nt: TGCAGTGCTAGGGGACTAGCGGGAGGGCCGAAAAATGAGCAGTTCTTC
CDR3aa: CSARGLAGGPKNEQFF

v_gene: TRBV10-3
j_gene: TRBJ2-7
d_gene: NA
abundance: NA
CDR3nt: TGTGCCATCAGTGGGCTTTTCCCCCCGGTTAAATCGAAGCAGTACTTC
CDR3aa: CAISGLFPPVKSKQYF

v_gene: TRBV6-2/TRBV6-3
j_gene: TRBJ1-4
d_gene: TRBD1
abundance: NA
CDR3nt: TGTGCCAGCAGTTACTCTTGGACAGGGGCCTCTAATGAAAAACTGTTTTTT
CDR3aa: CASSYSWTGASNEKLFF

v_gene: TRBV28
j_gene: TRBJ2-5
d_gene: TRBD1
abundance: NA
CDR3nt: TGTGCCAGCTATCGGAAGACAGGGGGGGAAGAGACCCAGTACTTC
CDR3aa: CASYRKTGGEETQYF

v_gene: TRBV20-1
j_gene: TRBJ1-1
d_gene: NA
abundance: many
CDR3nt: TGCAGTGCTCTCTATAAAGGGGGGAACACTGAAGCTTTCTTT
CDR3aa: CSALYKGGNTEAFF

v_gene: TRBV7-2
j_gene: TRBJ2-1
d_gene: TRBD1
abundance: medium-sized
CDR3nt: TGTGCCAGCAGCCGGGACAGGGGAGGGACCAATGAGCAGTTCTTC
CDR3aa: CASSRDRGGTNEQFF

v_gene: TRBV2
j_gene: TRBJ2-1
d_gene: NA
abundance: few
CDR3nt: TGTGCCAGCACCCCTGCCAATGAGCAGTTCTTC
CDR3aa: CASTPANEQFF

v_gene: TRBV19
j_gene: TRBJ2-1
d_gene: NA
abundance: NA
CDR3nt: TGTGCCAGTAGTATAGTTTTATGGAGGTCTGAGGGCAATGAGCAGTTCTTC
CDR3aa: CASSIVLWRSEGNEQFF

v_gene: TRBV28
j_gene: TRBJ1-5
d_gene: TRBD1
abundance: many
CDR3nt: TGTGCCAGCGGAACTACAGGGGGAAGGCAGCCCCAGCATTTT
CDR3aa: CASGTTGGRQPQHF

v_gene: TRBV18
j_gene: TRBJ2-5
d_gene: TRBD1
abundance: NA
CDR3nt: TGTGCCAGCTCCCTTGGACAGGGGATGGAGACCCAGTACTTC
CDR3aa: CASSLGQGMETQYF

v_gene: TRBV6-2/TRBV6-3
j_gene: TRBJ2-5
d_gene: NA
abundance: NA
CDR3nt: TGTGCCAGCAGTTTAAACGGTCAACAAGAGACCCAGTACTTC
CDR3aa: CASSLNGQQETQYF

v_gene: TRBV28
j_gene: TRBJ1-2
d_gene: TRBD1
abundance: many
CDR3nt: TGTGCCAGCAGTACACCAACAGGGGTCTATGGCTACACCTTC
CDR3aa: CASSTPTGVYGYTF

v_gene: TRBV7-9
j_gene: TRBJ2-5
d_gene: NA
abundance: NA
CDR3nt: TGTGCCAGCAGCTTTAGTCTGGGTGCAGGTCAAGAGACCCAGTACTTC
CDR3aa: CASSFSLGAGQETQYF

v_gene: TRBV28
j_gene: TRBJ2-6
d_gene: NA
abundance: many
CDR3nt: TGTGCCAGCAGCTATCTGGGATCTGGGGCCAACGTCCTGACTTTC
CDR3aa: CASSYLGSGANVLTF

v_gene: TRBV5-1
j_gene: TRBJ1-2
d_gene: NA
abundance: many
CDR3nt: TGTGCCAGCAGCTTCGATCGCGGCTATGGCTACACCTTC
CDR3aa: CASSFDRGYGYTF

v_gene: TRBV12-3/TRBV12-4
j_gene: TRBJ1-6
d_gene: NA
abundance: few
CDR3nt: TGTGCCAGCAGTGACAGCGGCCGTAGCTCCTATAATTCACCCCTCCACTTT
CDR3aa: CASSDSGRSSYNSPLHF

v_gene: TRBV19
j_gene: TRBJ2-7
d_gene: TRBD1
abundance: NA
CDR3nt: TGTGCCAGTAGTATTTCGGCAGGGGGCGCGGTCTACGAGCAGTACTTC
CDR3aa: CASSISAGGAVYEQYF

v_gene: TRBV20-1
j_gene: TRBJ1-5
d_gene: NA
abundance: many
CDR3nt: TGCAGTGCTAGAGATCTGGCTCAGCCCCAGCATTTT
CDR3aa: CSARDLAQPQHF

v_gene: TRBV6-1
j_gene: TRBJ1-3
d_gene: NA
abundance: many
CDR3nt: TGTGCCAGCAGTGAAACCTCAAACACCATATATTTT
CDR3aa: CASSETSNTIYF